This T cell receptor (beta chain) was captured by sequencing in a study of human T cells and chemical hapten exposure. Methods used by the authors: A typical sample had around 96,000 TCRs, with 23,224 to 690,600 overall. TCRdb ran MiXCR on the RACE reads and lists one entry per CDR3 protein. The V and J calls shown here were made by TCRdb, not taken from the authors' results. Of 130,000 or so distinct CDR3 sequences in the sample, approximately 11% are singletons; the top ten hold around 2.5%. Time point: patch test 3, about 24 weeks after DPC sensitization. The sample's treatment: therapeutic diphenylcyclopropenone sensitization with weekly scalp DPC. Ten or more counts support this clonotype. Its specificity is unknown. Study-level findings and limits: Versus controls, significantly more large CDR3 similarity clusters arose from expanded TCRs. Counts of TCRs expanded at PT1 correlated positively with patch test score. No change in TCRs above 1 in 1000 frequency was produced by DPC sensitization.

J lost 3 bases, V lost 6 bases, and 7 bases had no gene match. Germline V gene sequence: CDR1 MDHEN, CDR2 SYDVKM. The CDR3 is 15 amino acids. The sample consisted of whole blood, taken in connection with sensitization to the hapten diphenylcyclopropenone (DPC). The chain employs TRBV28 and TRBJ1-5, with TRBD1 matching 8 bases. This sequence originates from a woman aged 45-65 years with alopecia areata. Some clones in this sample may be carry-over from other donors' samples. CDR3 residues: CASSQGQGDNQPQHF. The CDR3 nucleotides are TGTGCCAGCAGCCAAGGACAGGGTGACAATCAGCCCCAGCATTTT.